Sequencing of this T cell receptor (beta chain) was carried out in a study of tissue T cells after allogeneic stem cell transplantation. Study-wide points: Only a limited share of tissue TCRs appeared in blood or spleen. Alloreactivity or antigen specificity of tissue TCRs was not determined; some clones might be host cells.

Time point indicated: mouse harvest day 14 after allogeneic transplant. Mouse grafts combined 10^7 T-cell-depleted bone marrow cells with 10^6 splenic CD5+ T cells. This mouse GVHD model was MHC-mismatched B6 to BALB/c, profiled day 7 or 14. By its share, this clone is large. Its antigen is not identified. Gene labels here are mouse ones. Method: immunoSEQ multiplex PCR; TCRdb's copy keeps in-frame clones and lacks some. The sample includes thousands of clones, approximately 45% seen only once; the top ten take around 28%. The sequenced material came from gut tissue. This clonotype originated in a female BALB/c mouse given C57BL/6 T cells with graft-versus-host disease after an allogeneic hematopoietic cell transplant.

The sequenced CDR3 bases are TGTGCCAGCAGCCAAGAAGGACAGGGCTATGCTGAGCAGTTC. It codes for CASSQEGQGYAEQF. The entire CDR3 protein reads CASSQEGQGYAEQFF. V is TRBV2 and J is TRBJ2-1; 8 positions agree with TRBD1. Read sequence stops 1 residue before the CDR3 end, and the germline J gene provides the missing end. This CDR3 is 15 amino acids long. The J segment lost 3 bases and the V segment lost 0 bases, leaving 1 base of the junction unmatched. Germline V CDR1 and CDR2: LGHNA, YSYQKL.